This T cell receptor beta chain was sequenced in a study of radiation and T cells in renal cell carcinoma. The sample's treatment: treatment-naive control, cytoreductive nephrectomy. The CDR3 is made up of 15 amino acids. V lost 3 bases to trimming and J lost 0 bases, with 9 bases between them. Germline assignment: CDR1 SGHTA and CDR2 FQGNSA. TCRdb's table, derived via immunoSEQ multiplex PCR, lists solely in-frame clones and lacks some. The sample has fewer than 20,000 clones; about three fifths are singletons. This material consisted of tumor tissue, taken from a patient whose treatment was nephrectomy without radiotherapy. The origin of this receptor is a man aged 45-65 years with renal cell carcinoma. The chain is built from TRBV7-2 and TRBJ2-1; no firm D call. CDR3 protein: CASSFGVSSYNEQFF. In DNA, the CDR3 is TGTGCCAGCAGCTTTGGGGTTAGCTCCTACAATGAGCAGTTCTTC.